A selection of T cell receptor beta chains follows, all from one sample in a study of identical twins. One entry per CDR3 protein results from TCRdb running MiXCR on the 5' RACE reads. The sample shows approximately 500,000 distinct CDR3 sequences, roughly 15% of them seen only once. This same sample was also taken into another study, of yellow fever vaccine responses in identical twins.

The sequencing sample was made of CD4+ T cells sorted from blood. Receptors originate from a woman aged 18-35 years in good health. The CDR3 runs from the conserved cysteine through the conserved F or W. A D gene is named only where the DNA matches it firmly. Size values are once, few and many counts, or a class for expanded clones, and some rows have none.

TRBV20-1	TRBJ1-2	-	-	TGCAGTGCTAGAATCAGGGAAGGATCGTTCGGCTACACCTTC	CSARIREGSFGYTF
TRBV11-2	TRBJ2-3	TRBD2	once	TGTGCCAGCAGCTTAGAGCTAGCGGGAAGCACAGATACGCAGTATTTT	CASSLELAGSTDTQYF
TRBV15	TRBJ2-1	-	few	TGTGCCACCAGCGTGGGCAATGAGCAGTTCTTC	CATSVGNEQFF
TRBV24-1	TRBJ2-3	-	few	TGTGCCACCAGTGATTTGTTGCGGGAAGGCACAGATACGCAGTATTTT	CATSDLLREGTDTQYF
TRBV5-1	TRBJ2-5	TRBD2	many	TGTGCCAGCAGTTTGGGGCTAGCGGGAGAGACCCAGTACTTC	CASSLGLAGETQYF
TRBV11-1	TRBJ2-3	-	-	TGTGCCAGCAGCGCCTCCACCTATCCGGGACGTGCGTCGGGTACGCAGTATTTT	CASSASTYPGRASGTQYF
TRBV27	TRBJ2-6	-	-	TGTGCCAGCAGTCCACGGGGCGGGACCTCTGGGGCCAACGTCCTGACTTTC	CASSPRGGTSGANVLTF
TRBV12-3/TRBV12-4	TRBJ2-3	-	few	TGTGCCAGCATACGCAGAAGCACAGATACGCAGTATTTT	CASIRRSTDTQYF
TRBV28	TRBJ2-3	-	-	TGTGCCAGCAGTTCAGGGACGCCTAAGGCGACAGATACGCAGTATTTT	CASSSGTPKATDTQYF
TRBV5-1	TRBJ2-1	TRBD1	few	TGCGCCAGCAGCAGTACAGGGGGGAACAATGAGCAGTTCTTC	CASSSTGGNNEQFF
TRBV20-1	TRBJ2-2	TRBD1	-	TGCAGTGCTACGACGGGACAGGGAAGAACCGGGGAGCTGTTTTTT	CSATTGQGRTGELFF
TRBV5-1	TRBJ2-5	-	many	TGCGCCAGCAGCTTGGAGACCGAGACCCAGTACTTC	CASSLETETQYF
TRBV12-3/TRBV12-4	TRBJ2-1	TRBD1	few	TGTGCCAGCAGTTTTATTGGGACAGGGCACGGTGAGCAGTTCTTC	CASSFIGTGHGEQFF
TRBV29-1	TRBJ2-2	TRBD2	few	TGCAGCGTCCTCATACCCCCGGGGGGGACCGGGGAGCTGTTTTTT	CSVLIPPGGTGELFF
TRBV7-9	TRBJ2-1	TRBD2	-	TGTGCCAGCAGCTTGAGTCTAGCGGAATCCTACAATGAGCAGTTCTTC	CASSLSLAESYNEQFF